Each of the 30 T cell receptor beta chains below was sequenced from the same sample in a study of CD8 T cells in ankylosing spondylitis. TCRdb reanalysed the 5' RACE reads using MiXCR and keeps one entry per CDR3 protein. The data show 200,000 to 300,000 distinct CDR3 sequences, about 9.1% seen once. The sample comprised blood, either unsorted or a sorted T cell fraction (not recorded which). Every receptor here comes from a male donor with ankylosing spondylitis or in good health (not recorded which).

The sample holds many counts of this clonotype. The V and J genes are TRBV5-1 and TRBJ2-1, with 10 bases lining up with TRBD2. Germline lookup yields CDR1 SGHRS and CDR2 YFSETQ. The length of the CDR3 is 14 residues. The J segment lost 7 bases and the V segment lost 5 bases, leaving 6 bases of the junction unmatched. The CDR3 region has the DNA TGCGCCAGCAGGAGAGTAGCGGGGGGTAATGAGCAGTTCTTC. Translation: CASRRVAGGNEQFF.

The rearrangement uses TRBV15 and TRBJ2-5; D is tentatively TRBD1 or TRBD2 (5 bases each). With 0 bases removed from V and 5 bases from J, the gap between germline ends came to 7 bases. This CDR3 has 13 amino acids. Germline CDR1 is LNHNV and CDR2 is YYDKDF (reference sequence). The CDR3 nucleotides are TGTGCCACCAGCAGAGACCGGGGCGAGACCCAGTACTTC. Translation gives CATSRDRGETQYF.

This clonotype was detected many times. The V and J genes are TRBV7-2 and TRBJ2-3; 10 bases align to TRBD2. The trim removed 8 bases at V and 3 bases at J, leaving 5 bases unmatched. This CDR3 comprises 14 residues. Germline V gives CDR1 SGHTA, CDR2 FQGNSA. The CDR3 nucleotides are TGTGCCAGCGCCACTAGCGGGGCGACAGATACGCAGTATTTT. Translated: CASATSGATDTQYF.

This clonotype came up many times. The chain uses TRBV12-3 or TRBV12-4 and TRBJ1-2, with D perhaps matching TRBD1 (5 bases). The CDR3 runs to 15 residues. V was cut by 6 bases and J by 4 bases, with 18 bases left in between. CDR3 DNA sequence: TGTGCCAGCAGCACCAGAGGGGCGAGTGGCTATGGCTACACCTTC. Protein: CASSTRGASGYGYTF.

This clonotype was seen repeatedly, ten times or more. This chain links TRBV20-1 with TRBJ2-3; no definite D call. The CDR3 has 13 residues. V dropped 6 bases and J dropped 2 bases, with 12 bases sitting between them. Germline V gives CDR1 DFQATT, CDR2 SNEGSKA (reference sequence). CDR3 sequence reads: CSAGRQHTDTQYF. DNA for the CDR3: TGCAGTGCGGGCCGGCAACACACAGATACGCAGTATTTT.

This clonotype was seen at least ten times. This chain joins TRBV7-9 and TRBJ1-2; the D is unclear. Deletions cut 5 bases from V and 4 bases from J, with 17 bases between. Germline CDR1 reads SEHNR; CDR2 reads FQNEAQ (reference sequence). The CDR3 has 15 residues. The CDR3: CASSLQRRQVYGYTF. The CDR3 bases are TGTGCCAGCAGCCTCCAACGACGGCAGGTCTATGGCTACACCTTC.

There are many counts of this clonotype. This chain links TRBV20-1 with TRBJ2-3; no definite D call. V lost 0 bases, J lost 6 bases, and 7 bases lay in between. The CDR3 sequence is 12 residues long. The V gene's germline CDR1 is DFQATT and CDR2 SNEGSKA (reference sequence). The CDR3 region is CSARDFMDTQYF. The CDR3, as DNA: TGCAGTGCTAGAGATTTTATGGATACGCAGTATTTT.

This clonotype was seen ten or more times. The CDR3 here is CASSLQAGNEQYF. CDR3 DNA: TGTGCCAGCAGCCTTCAGGCGGGGAACGAGCAGTACTTC. The gene calls are TRBV12-3 or TRBV12-4 and TRBJ2-7; D possibly corresponds to TRBD2 (6 bases). V lost 6 bases and J 5 bases, leaving 14 bases between the germline ends. The CDR3 has 13 residues.

This clonotype was found many times. The chain joins TRBV6-5 to TRBJ1-6; D is perhaps TRBD1 (5 bases). Germline V gene sequence: CDR1 MNHEY, CDR2 SVGAGI. This CDR3 region has 17 residues. V lost 2 bases to trimming and J lost 1 base, with 12 bases between them. The CDR3 reads CASSYSIRGSYNSPLHF. In nucleotides, the CDR3 is TGTGCCAGCAGTTACAGTATCCGGGGGTCCTATAATTCACCCCTCCACTTT.

Ten or more counts support this clonotype. The junction does not match germline at one end; this may be a read error. The J gene is TRBJ2-5, the V gene TRBV7-9, with TRBD1 identical over 7 bases. Germline V lookup: CDR1 SEHNR, CDR2 FQNEAQ (reference sequence). This CDR3 is 10 amino acids long. CDR3 DNA: TGTGCCAGCAGCTGGGACAGCCCTATTTTC. Translation: CASSWDSPIF.

This clonotype has only a few counts. The V call is TRBV5-1, the J call TRBJ1-2, with TRBD1 identical over 9 bases. The CDR3 contains 15 residues. With 4 bases clipped from V and 4 bases from J, the junction kept 8 bases outside the gene matches. Per germline, CDR1 SGHRS and CDR2 YFSETQ. The DNA for the CDR3 is TGCGCCAGCAGCCTAGGACAGGGGCGGACCTATGGCTACACCTTC. It specifies CASSLGQGRTYGYTF.

The J gene is TRBJ1-5, the V gene TRBV28; TRBD1 matches at 10 bases. Germline V lookup: CDR1 MDHEN, CDR2 SYDVKM. V lost 9 bases to trimming and J lost 7 bases; unmatched junction nucleotides: 15. The CDR3 totals 16 residues. CDR3 DNA sequence: TGTGCCAGTAAATTATGGGGACAGGGGTTGGAACAGCCCCAGCATTTT. This sequence encodes CASKLWGQGLEQPQHF.

The V and J genes are TRBV6-2 or TRBV6-3 and TRBJ1-6, with D hard to call. This CDR3 has 11 residues. V lost 0 bases to trimming and J lost 13 bases, with 4 bases between them. CDR1 is MNHEY, CDR2 SVGEGT, per germline. The CDR3 DNA is TGTGCCAGCAGTTACTCGCCGCCCCTCCACTTT. It is translated as CASSYSPPLHF.

J is TRBJ2-7 and V is TRBV7-2; D remains unclear. Germline-derived CDR1 and CDR2 are SGHTA and FQGNSA. Trimming took off 2 bases at V and 2 bases at J, with 10 bases between the two ends. The CDR3 length is 14 residues. CDR3 region: CASSLSAVTYEQYF. DNA for the CDR3: TGTGCCAGCAGCTTAAGTGCGGTAACCTACGAGCAGTACTTC.

This clonotype has ten or more counts. The V gene is TRBV30, the J gene TRBJ1-1, with D unresolved. Germline CDR1 and CDR2: GTSNPN and SVGIG (reference sequence). Trimming removed 0 bases from V and 7 bases from J, with 12 bases in between. This CDR3 spans 13 amino acids. As DNA, the CDR3 is TGTGCCTGGAGTGTAAGGCTACAAAGTGAAGCTTTCTTT. Amino acid sequence: CAWSVRLQSEAFF.

At least ten counts were recorded for this clonotype. This sequence joins TRBV20-1 and TRBJ2-2; 8 positions match TRBD2. CDR1 is DFQATT, CDR2 SNEGSKA, per germline (reference sequence). The CDR3 extends over 14 amino acids. Losses at the gene ends were 4 bases for V and 4 bases for J; bases not matched to a gene: 5. DNA of the CDR3: TGCAGTGCTAAGCCGGGAGGGGTCACCGGGGAGCTGTTTTTT. Protein product: CSAKPGGVTGELFF.

The chain links TRBV20-1 to TRBJ2-7; the match to TRBD2 covers 12 bases. Per the germline V gene, CDR1 is DFQATT and CDR2 is SNEGSKA (reference sequence). This CDR3 has 16 amino acids. With V trimmed by 0 bases and J by 0 bases, 3 bases remained unmatched. The CDR3 nucleotides read TGCAGTGCTAGAGATGGGACTAGCGGGCTCTCCTACGAGCAGTACTTC. Protein product: CSARDGTSGLSYEQYF.

V usage is TRBV10-3 and J usage is TRBJ2-5; 9 bases are a match to TRBD1. The CDR3 has 15 amino acids. From germline, CDR1 is ENHRY and CDR2 SYGVKD. Unmatched junction bases numbered 6, after V lost 3 bases and J lost 4 bases. The DNA for the CDR3 is TGTGCCATCAGTGACCGGGACAGGGACCGAGAGACCCAGTACTTC. This sequence encodes CAISDRDRDRETQYF.

This clonotype has ten or more counts. The chain is built from TRBV12-3 or TRBV12-4 and TRBJ2-1; 7 bases fit TRBD2. This CDR3 spans 15 amino acids. J gave up 2 bases and V 3 bases, and 4 bases lay outside the gene matches. The CDR3: CASSFERGAYNEQFF. In DNA form, the CDR3 reads TGTGCCAGCAGTTTTGAGCGGGGCGCCTACAATGAGCAGTTCTTC.

This clonotype was counted many times. The chain is built from TRBV29-1 and TRBJ2-7; D perhaps matches TRBD1 (5 bases). Trimming shortened V by 0 bases and J by 8 bases, and 11 bases separated the two germline ends. CDR3 length: 12 amino acids. Germline V lookup: CDR1 SQVTM, CDR2 ANQGSEA. The CDR3 coding sequence is TGCAGCGTTGAAGATGGGGCCAGGAAGCAGTACTTC. As protein: CSVEDGARKQYF.

This clonotype was detected ten times or more. The chain joins TRBV15 to TRBJ1-4; D gene uncertain. Germline lookup yields CDR1 LNHNV and CDR2 YYDKDF (reference sequence). With 9 bases removed from V and 11 bases from J, the gap between germline ends came to 16 bases. There are 12 residues in the CDR3. The CDR3 DNA reads TGTGCCACTAGAGGACGGGTGGGGAAACTGTTTTTT. Translated: CATRGRVGKLFF.

This rearrangement joins TRBV3-1 to TRBJ1-5; possibly TRBD1 for D (5 bases). The ends were cut back, 4 bases at V and 7 bases at J, with 11 bases in the middle. This CDR3 contains 13 residues. CDR1 and CDR2 from the germline V gene are LGHDT and YNNKEL (reference sequence). CDR3 protein: CASSRLSGQPQHF. Written as DNA, the CDR3 is TGTGCCAGCAGCCGGCTATCAGGGCAGCCCCAGCATTTT.

The sample holds many counts of this clonotype. V is TRBV20-1 and J is TRBJ1-4; D not certain. Trimming shortened V by 0 bases and J by 7 bases, and 6 bases separated the two germline ends. CDR3 size: 12 residues. Germline V gene sequence: CDR1 DFQATT, CDR2 SNEGSKA (reference sequence). The CDR3 nucleotides are TGCAGTGCTAGAGATTATAGTGAAAAACTGTTTTTT. This codes for CSARDYSEKLFF.

The chain is built from TRBV5-4 and TRBJ2-7, with 14 bases identical to TRBD2. The CDR3 consists of 14 residues. The germline CDR1 and CDR2 sequences are SGHNT and YYREEE (reference sequence). The V segment lost 7 bases and the J segment 3 bases; nucleotides outside the gene matches: 3. The CDR3 bases are TGTGCCAGCGGAGGGACTAGCGGGAGCTACGAGCAGTACTTC. Protein: CASGGTSGSYEQYF. Full variable domain (missing parts from reference TRBV5-4 and TRBJ2-7): ETGVTQSPTHLIKTRGQQVTLRCSSQSGHNTVSWYQQALGQGPQFIFQYYREEENGRGNFPPRFSGLQFPNYSSELNVNALELDDSALYLCASGGTSGSYEQYFGPGTRLTVT.

This clonotype was detected many times. The rearrangement joins TRBV12-3 or TRBV12-4 to TRBJ1-1, with D unresolved. V gave up 7 bases and J gave up 1 base, with 16 bases separating them. The CDR3 has 15 residues. The CDR3 DNA reads as TGTGCCAGCACCGACTCGGGGAGCGGGAACACTGAAGCTTTCTTT. Its translation: CASTDSGSGNTEAFF.

At least ten counts were recorded for this clonotype. The chain recombines TRBV12-3 or TRBV12-4 with TRBJ2-7; D is possibly TRBD2 (6 bases). CDR3 size: 14 residues. V was trimmed by 7 bases and J by 7 bases, leaving 20 bases between them. CDR3 nucleotide sequence: TGTGCCAGCATTTATGGAGGGGATCCTAGTGAGCAGTACTTC. Protein sequence: CASIYGGDPSEQYF.

This clonotype showed up many times. The chain joins TRBV29-1 to TRBJ2-1; 9 bases agree with TRBD1. Germline lookup yields CDR1 SQVTM and CDR2 ANQGSEA. V shed 1 base and J 4 bases; nucleotides not matched to a gene: 2. The length of the CDR3 is 14 residues. The CDR3 DNA reads TGCAGCGTTGAAGGGACAGGGGAATACAATGAGCAGTTCTTC. Protein sequence: CSVEGTGEYNEQFF.

This clonotype was picked up many times. The chain is built from TRBV5-1 and TRBJ1-1; TRBD1 matches 7 bases. The CDR3 has 14 residues. In germline, CDR1 is SGHRS, CDR2 YFSETQ. The trim removed 4 bases at V and 0 bases at J, leaving 3 bases unmatched. The CDR3 spells CASSIGQVNTEAFF. The CDR3 DNA reads TGCGCCAGCAGCATAGGACAGGTGAACACTGAAGCTTTCTTT.

The chain carries TRBV12-3 or TRBV12-4 and TRBJ2-3, with TRBD2 as a possible D gene (6 bases). The CDR3 loop spans 13 amino acids. V lost 3 bases, J lost 5 bases, and 9 bases lay in between. Here the CDR3 reads CASSFAGIDTQYF. The CDR3 DNA sequence: TGTGCCAGCAGTTTTGCGGGGATAGATACGCAGTATTTT.

In its sample, this clonotype was seen many times. The gene calls are TRBV6-5 and TRBJ2-7; either TRBD1 or TRBD2 may fit D (6 bases each). V lost 0 bases, J lost 4 bases, and 16 bases lay in between. Germline CDR1 reads MNHEY; CDR2 reads SVGAGI. The CDR3 totals 16 residues. The CDR3 DNA reads as TGTGCCAGCAGTTACTCATCCGGGGGCCAGTTTTACGAGCAGTACTTC. It specifies CASSYSSGGQFYEQYF.